This entry lists 5 T cell receptor beta chains sequenced from one sample in a study of shared clonotypes between healthy human individuals. Generated by immunoSEQ multiplex PCR, the TCRdb table keeps only in-frame clones and is missing some. The table has about 1.5 million clones, roughly 97% seen once; the top ten hold approximately 1.1%. The sequenced sample consisted of naive CD4+ T cells sorted from blood. The subset is: CD45RA+ positively selected. All receptors derive from a man aged 30 to 39 in good health.

The chain links TRBV30 to TRBJ2-2; D may be TRBD1 (6 bases). This CDR3 has 17 residues. The V gene's germline CDR1 is GTSNPN and CDR2 SVGIG (reference sequence). With 4 bases removed from V and 1 base from J, the gap between germline ends came to 19 bases. This chain's CDR3 is CAWTYRVPSLNTGELFF. The CDR3 nucleotides are TGTGCCTGGACCTACAGGGTCCCTAGCCTGAACACCGGGGAGCTGTTTTTT.

The rearrangement links TRBV9 to TRBJ1-5; D is unresolved. V was pared by 1 base and J by 0 bases, with 8 bases between. The germline V gene has CDR1 SGDLS and CDR2 YYNGEE. The CDR3 is 15 residues long. This CDR3 is CASSVRTDSNQPQHF. The CDR3 bases are TGTGCCAGCAGCGTAAGAACAGATAGCAATCAGCCCCAGCATTTT. The full variable domain, its missing parts supplied by reference TRBV9 and TRBJ1-5, is DSGVTQTPKHLITATGQRVTLRCSPRSGDLSVYWYQQSLDQGLQFLIQYYNGEERAKGNILERFSAQQFPDLHSELNLSSLELGDSALYFCASSVRTDSNQPQHFGDGTRLSIL.

The chain is built from TRBV28 and TRBJ2-5; D tentatively reads TRBD1 or TRBD2 (5 bases each). Trimming took 6 bases from V and 5 from J, leaving 10 bases between them. Per germline, CDR1 MDHEN and CDR2 SYDVKM. This CDR3 is 12 amino acids long. Here the CDR3 reads CASRRGRETQYF. The CDR3 coding sequence is TGTGCCAGCAGGAGGGGAAGGGAGACCCAGTACTTC.

The rearrangement uses TRBV7-2 and TRBJ1-2; 7 nucleotides agree with TRBD1. Germline values: CDR1 SGHTA, CDR2 FQGNSA. J was trimmed by 7 bases and V by 4 bases; bases with no gene match: 9. The CDR3 has 14 amino acids. CDR3 sequence: CASSWDRAAGGYTF. CDR3 bases: TGTGCCAGCAGCTGGGACAGAGCGGCGGGTGGCTACACCTTC. The full variable domain, rest sourced from reference TRBV7-2 and TRBJ1-2, is GAGVSQSPSNKVTEKGKDVELRCDPISGHTALYWYRQSLGQGLEFLIYFQGNSAPDKSGLPSDRFSAERTGGSVSTLTIQRTQQEDSAVYLCASSWDRAAGGYTFGSGTRLTVV.

The chain recombines TRBV5-6 with TRBJ1-5; D possibly corresponds to TRBD1 (5 bases). The CDR3 spans 15 residues. Trimming stripped 6 bases from V and 11 bases from J, with 24 bases between. Germline CDR1 and CDR2: SGHDT and YYEEEE. This CDR3 reads CASTTRGRWTEAQHF. The CDR3 DNA follows: TGTGCCAGCACCACTCGGGGACGGTGGACTGAAGCCCAGCATTTT.